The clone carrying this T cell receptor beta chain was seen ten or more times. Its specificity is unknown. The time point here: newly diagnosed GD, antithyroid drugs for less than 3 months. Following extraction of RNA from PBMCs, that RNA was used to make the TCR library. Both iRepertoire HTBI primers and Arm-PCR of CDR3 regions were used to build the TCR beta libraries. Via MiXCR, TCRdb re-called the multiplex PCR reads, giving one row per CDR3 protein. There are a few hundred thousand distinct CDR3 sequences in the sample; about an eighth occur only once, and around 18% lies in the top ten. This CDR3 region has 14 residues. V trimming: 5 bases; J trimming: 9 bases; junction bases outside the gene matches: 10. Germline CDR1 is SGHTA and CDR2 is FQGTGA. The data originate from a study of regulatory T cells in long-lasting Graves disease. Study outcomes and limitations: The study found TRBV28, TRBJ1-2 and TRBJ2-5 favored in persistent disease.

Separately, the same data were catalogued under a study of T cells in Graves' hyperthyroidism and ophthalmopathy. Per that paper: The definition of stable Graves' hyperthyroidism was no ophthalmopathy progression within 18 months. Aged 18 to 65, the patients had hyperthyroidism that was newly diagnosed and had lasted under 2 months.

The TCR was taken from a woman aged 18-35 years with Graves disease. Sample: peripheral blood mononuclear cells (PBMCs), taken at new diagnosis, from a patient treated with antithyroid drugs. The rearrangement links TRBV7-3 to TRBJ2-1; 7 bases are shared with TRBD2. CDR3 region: CASSPRHPGGEQFF. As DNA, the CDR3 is TGTGCCAGCAGCCCCCGCCACCCGGGGGGTGAGCAGTTCTTC.